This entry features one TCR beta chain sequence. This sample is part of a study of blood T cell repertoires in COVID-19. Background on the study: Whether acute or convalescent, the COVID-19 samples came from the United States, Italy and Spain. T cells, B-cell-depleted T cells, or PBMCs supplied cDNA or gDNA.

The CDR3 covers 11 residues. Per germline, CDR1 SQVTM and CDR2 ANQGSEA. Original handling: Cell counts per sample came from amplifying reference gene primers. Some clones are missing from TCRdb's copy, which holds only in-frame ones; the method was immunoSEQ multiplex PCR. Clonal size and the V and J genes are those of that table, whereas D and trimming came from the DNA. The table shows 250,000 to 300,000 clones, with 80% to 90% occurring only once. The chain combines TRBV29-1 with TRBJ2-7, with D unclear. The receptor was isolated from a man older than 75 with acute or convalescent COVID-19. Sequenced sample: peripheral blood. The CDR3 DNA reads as TGCAGGTTTATTCGTTCCTACGAGCAGTACTTC. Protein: CRFIRSYEQYF.